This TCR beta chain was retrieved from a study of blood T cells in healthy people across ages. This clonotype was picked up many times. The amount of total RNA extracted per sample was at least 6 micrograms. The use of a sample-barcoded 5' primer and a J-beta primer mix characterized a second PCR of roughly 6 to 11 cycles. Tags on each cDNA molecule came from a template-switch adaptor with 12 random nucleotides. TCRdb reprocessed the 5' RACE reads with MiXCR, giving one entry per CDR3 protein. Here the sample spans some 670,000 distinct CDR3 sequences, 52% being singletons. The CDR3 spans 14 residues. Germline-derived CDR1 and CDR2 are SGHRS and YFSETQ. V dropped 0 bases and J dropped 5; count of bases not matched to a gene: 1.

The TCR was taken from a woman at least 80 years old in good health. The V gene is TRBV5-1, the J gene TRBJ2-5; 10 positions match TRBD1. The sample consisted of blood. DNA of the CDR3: TGCGCCAGCAGCTTGGGACAGGGGGCTGAGACCCAGTACTTC. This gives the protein CASSLGQGAETQYF.